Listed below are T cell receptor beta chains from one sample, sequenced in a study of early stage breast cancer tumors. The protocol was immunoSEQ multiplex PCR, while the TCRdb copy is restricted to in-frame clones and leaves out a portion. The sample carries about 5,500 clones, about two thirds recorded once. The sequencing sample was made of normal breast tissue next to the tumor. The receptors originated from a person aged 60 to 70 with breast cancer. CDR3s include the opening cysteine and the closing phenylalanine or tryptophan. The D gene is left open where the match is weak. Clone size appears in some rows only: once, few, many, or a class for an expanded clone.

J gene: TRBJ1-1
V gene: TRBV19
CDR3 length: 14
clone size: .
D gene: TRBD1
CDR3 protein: CASRRPGQGTEAFF
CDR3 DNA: TGTGCCAGTCGCCGGCCGGGACAGGGGACTGAAGCTTTCTTT

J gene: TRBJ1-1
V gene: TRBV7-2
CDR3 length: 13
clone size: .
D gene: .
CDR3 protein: CASSLTEGTEAFF
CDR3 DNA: TGTGCCAGCAGCTTAACGGAGGGCACTGAAGCTTTCTTT

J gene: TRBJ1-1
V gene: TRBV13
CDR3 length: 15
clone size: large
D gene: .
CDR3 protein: CASRWKGHPNTEAFF
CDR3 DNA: TGTGCCAGCAGGTGGAAAGGGCACCCGAACACTGAAGCTTTCTTT

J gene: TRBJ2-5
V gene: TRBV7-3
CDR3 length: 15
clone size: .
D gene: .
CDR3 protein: CASSLNAGSQETQYF
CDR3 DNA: TGTGCCAGCAGCTTAAATGCGGGGAGCCAAGAGACCCAGTACTTC

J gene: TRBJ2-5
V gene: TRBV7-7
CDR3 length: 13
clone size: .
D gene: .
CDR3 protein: CASADRPQETQYF
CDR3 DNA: TGTGCTAGCGCCGACAGGCCCCAAGAGACCCAGTACTTC

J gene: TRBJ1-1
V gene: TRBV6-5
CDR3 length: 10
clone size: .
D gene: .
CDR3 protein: CASNGEEAFF
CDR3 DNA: TGTGCCAGCAACGGAGAGGAAGCTTTCTTT

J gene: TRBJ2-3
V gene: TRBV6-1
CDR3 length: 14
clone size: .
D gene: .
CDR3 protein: CASSEGGGPDTQYF
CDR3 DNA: TGTGCCAGCAGTGAAGGTGGAGGGCCAGATACGCAGTATTTT

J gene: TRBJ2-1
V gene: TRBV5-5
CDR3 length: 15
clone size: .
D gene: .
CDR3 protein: CASSLMTAPQDEQFF
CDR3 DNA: TGTGCCAGCAGCTTGATGACGGCTCCGCAGGATGAGCAGTTCTTC

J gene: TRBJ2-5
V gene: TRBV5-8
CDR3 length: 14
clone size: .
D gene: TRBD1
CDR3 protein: CASSLPGGKETQYF
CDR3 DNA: TGTGCCAGCAGCTTACCAGGGGGCAAGGAGACCCAGTACTTC

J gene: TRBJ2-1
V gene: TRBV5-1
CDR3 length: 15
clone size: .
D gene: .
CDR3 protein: CASSITGTSDNEQFF
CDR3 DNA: TGCGCCAGCAGCATTACAGGGACCTCGGACAATGAGCAGTTCTTC

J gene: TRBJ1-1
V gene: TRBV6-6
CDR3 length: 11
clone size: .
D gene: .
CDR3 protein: CASSDGAEAFF
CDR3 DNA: TGTGCCAGCAGCGACGGCGCTGAAGCTTTCTTT

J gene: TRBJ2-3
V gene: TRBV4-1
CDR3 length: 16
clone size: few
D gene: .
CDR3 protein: CASSQGVQPKGDTQYF
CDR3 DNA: TGCGCCAGCAGCCAAGGAGTCCAACCTAAAGGAGATACGCAGTATTTT

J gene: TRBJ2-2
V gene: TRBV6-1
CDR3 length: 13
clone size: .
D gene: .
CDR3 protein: CASSPIVTGELFF
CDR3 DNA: TGTGCCAGCTCCCCCATAGTCACCGGGGAGCTGTTTTTT

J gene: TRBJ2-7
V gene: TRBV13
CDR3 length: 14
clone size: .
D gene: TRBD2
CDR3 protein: CASSPRTSVHEQYF
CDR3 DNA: TGTGCCAGCAGCCCGCGGACTAGCGTCCACGAGCAGTACTTC

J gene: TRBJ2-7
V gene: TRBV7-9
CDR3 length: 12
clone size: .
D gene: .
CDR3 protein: CASSPGHYEQYF
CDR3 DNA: TGTGCCAGCAGCCCGGGACACTACGAGCAGTACTTC

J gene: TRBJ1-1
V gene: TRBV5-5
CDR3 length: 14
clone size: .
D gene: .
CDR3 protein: CASSLEAANTEAFF
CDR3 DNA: TGTGCCAGCAGCTTGGAGGCAGCGAACACTGAAGCTTTCTTT

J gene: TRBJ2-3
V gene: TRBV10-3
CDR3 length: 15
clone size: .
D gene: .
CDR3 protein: CAISGGGWDTDTQYF
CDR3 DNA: TGTGCCATCAGTGGAGGGGGGTGGGACACAGATACGCAGTATTTT

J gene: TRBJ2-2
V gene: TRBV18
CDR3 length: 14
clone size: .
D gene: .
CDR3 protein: CASSPEGNTGELFF
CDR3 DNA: TGTGCCAGCTCACCCGAGGGGAACACCGGGGAGCTGTTTTTT

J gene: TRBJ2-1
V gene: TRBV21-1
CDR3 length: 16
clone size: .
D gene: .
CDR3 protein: CASSKGPRGAENEQFF
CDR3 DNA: TGTGCCAGCAGCAAAGGGCCGCGGGGGGCGGAAAATGAGCAGTTCTTC

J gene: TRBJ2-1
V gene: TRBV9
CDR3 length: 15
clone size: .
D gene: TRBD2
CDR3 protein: CASSLKRDSRNEQFF
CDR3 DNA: TGTGCCAGCAGCCTCAAGCGGGACTCTAGAAATGAGCAGTTCTTC

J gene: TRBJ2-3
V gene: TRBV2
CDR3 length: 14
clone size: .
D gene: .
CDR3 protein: CASRSLRVSDTQYF
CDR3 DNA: TGTGCCAGCAGGAGCCTTAGGGTTTCAGATACGCAGTATTTT

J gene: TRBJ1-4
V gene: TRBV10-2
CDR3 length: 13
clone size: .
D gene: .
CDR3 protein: CAGEGTVNEKLFF
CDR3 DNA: TGCGCCGGCGAGGGTACTGTGAATGAAAAACTGTTTTTT